This passage covers 3 T cell receptor beta chains from one sample sequenced in a study of T cell changes during pregnancy in multiple sclerosis (dated by TCRdb to between 2018 and 2020). Libraries came from the immunoSEQ multiplex PCR assay. As stored in TCRdb, this immuneACCESS dataset retains in-frame rearrangements with V and J assigned. A fraction of the clones does not appear; measured against another copy, unresolved V genes explain less than half of the discrepancy, and the remainder lacks a known reason. A total of under 110,000 clones appear in this sample, roughly 89% of them only once. About 1.5% of the sample belongs to the ten largest clones. Source: peripheral blood, taken before pregnancy. These receptor sequences come from a female donor with multiple sclerosis, enrolled in a pregnancy study.

This sequence joins TRBV5-1 and TRBJ1-1, with D unclear. In germline, CDR1 is SGHRS, CDR2 YFSETQ. This CDR3 region has 14 residues. Trimming took 0 bases from V and 5 from J, leaving 11 bases between them. CDR3 protein: CASSLGQRRTEAFF. The CDR3 DNA is TGCGCCAGCAGCTTGGGGCAAAGGAGAACTGAAGCTTTCTTT.

The chain has TRBV19 and TRBJ1-5; 7 nucleotides match TRBD1. Per the germline V gene, CDR1 is LNHDA and CDR2 is SQIVND (reference sequence). The J segment lost 7 bases and the V segment lost 8 bases, leaving 8 bases of the junction unmatched. This CDR3 comprises 13 residues. This CDR3 is CASSRQGGQPQHF. The DNA of the CDR3 is TGTGCCAGTTCGCGACAGGGTGGACAGCCCCAGCATTTT.

The genes are TRBV18 and TRBJ1-1; 11 bases are a match to TRBD1. The CDR3 length is 13 residues. Germline V lookup: CDR1 KGHSH, CDR2 LQKENI. The V segment lost 5 bases and the J segment 5 bases; nucleotides outside the gene matches: 1. The CDR3 loop is CASSGTGGTEAFF. DNA of the CDR3: TGTGCCAGCTCAGGGACAGGGGGAACTGAAGCTTTCTTT.